What follows are 10 T cell receptor beta chains derived from one specimen sequenced in a study of cytomegalovirus exposure and HLA in healthy donors. Both 60 Vbeta primers and 13 Jbeta primers went into the PCR. Assay used: immunoSEQ multiplex PCR; TCRdb lists only in-frame clones, some missing. The table includes approximately 80,000 clones, roughly 72% detected once. Sequencing was done on a sample of PBMCs. These receptors all come from a middle-aged woman in good health and CMV-seropositive.

The chain links TRBV2 to TRBJ1-5; D is unclear. Germline V gene lookup returns CDR1 SNHLY and CDR2 FYNNEI. Trimming took off 6 bases at V and 0 bases at J, with 9 bases between the two ends. The CDR3 extends over 14 amino acids. The CDR3 is CASREGYSNQPQHF. CDR3 nucleotides: TGTGCCAGCAGGGAGGGCTATAGCAATCAGCCCCAGCATTTT.

The chain links TRBV19 to TRBJ2-3; 7 nucleotides align to TRBD2. Looked up from germline, CDR1 is LNHDA and CDR2 is SQIVND (reference sequence). The V and J ends lost 7 bases and 6 bases, in that order; junction bases with no gene match: 19. The CDR3 length is 17 residues. CDR3 in amino acids: CASTPVSGSGGSDTQYF. In nucleotides, the CDR3 is TGTGCCAGTACTCCCGTATCTGGGTCCGGGGGGTCGGATACGCAGTATTTT.

The chain recombines TRBV29-1 with TRBJ2-3, with 7 positions matching TRBD2. This CDR3 spans 14 amino acids. The V gene end was trimmed by 7 bases and the J gene end by 6 bases; junction bases not matched to a gene: 13. Germline CDR1 reads SQVTM; CDR2 reads ANQGSEA. The CDR3 DNA is TGCAGCGGGGGATCTAGCGGAGGAAGGGATACGCAGTATTTT. Its protein product is CSGGSSGGRDTQYF.

In this sample, this clone turned up a few times. The V call is TRBV6-5, the J call TRBJ2-7; 15 bases line up with TRBD2. V shed 6 bases and J 4 bases; nucleotides not matched to a gene: 4. Germline CDR1 MNHEY, CDR2 SVGAGI. The CDR3 is 15 amino acids. CDR3 residues: CASSYGLAGGYEQYF. CDR3 nucleotides: TGTGCCAGCAGCTATGGACTAGCGGGAGGGTACGAGCAGTACTTC.

This clone was recorded only once. The chain is built from TRBV7-2 and TRBJ1-5; the D is unclear. The germline V gene encodes CDR1 SGHTA and CDR2 FQGNSA. Trimming shortened V by 5 bases and J by 4 bases, and 12 bases separated the two germline ends. There are 14 residues in the CDR3. CDR3 amino acids: CASSRGGANQPQHF. DNA for the CDR3: TGTGCCAGCAGCAGAGGTGGAGCTAATCAGCCCCAGCATTTT.

The chain uses TRBV5-1 and TRBJ2-3, with TRBD1 matching over 9 bases. This CDR3 is built from 15 residues. Germline V gene data show CDR1 as SGHRS and CDR2 as YFSETQ. Trimming at V came to 0 bases and at J to 4 bases, leaving 3 bases not matched to a gene. CDR3 coding DNA: TGCGCCAGCAGCTTGGGACAGGGGGGATCAGATACGCAGTATTTT. Amino acid sequence: CASSLGQGGSDTQYF.

The genes are TRBV18 and TRBJ2-4; 14 nucleotides align to TRBD2. The CDR3 contains 17 residues. The ends lost 3 bases at V and 8 bases at J; junction bases unmatched: 9. The germline gives CDR1 KGHSH, CDR2 LQKENI. CDR3 coding DNA: TGTGCCAGCTCACCTCCAACTGGGACTAGCGGGAGTGACATTCAGTACTTC. This codes for CASSPPTGTSGSDIQYF.

V and J are TRBV5-1 and TRBJ1-1; 7 nucleotides line up with TRBD1. CDR3 length: 14 amino acids. The germline V gene encodes CDR1 SGHRS and CDR2 YFSETQ. After removal of 2 bases from V and 7 bases from J, the junction contained 8 bases not matched to a gene. The CDR3 sequence is CASSFNEGASEAFF. CDR3 nucleotide sequence: TGCGCCAGCAGCTTTAATGAGGGGGCAAGTGAAGCTTTCTTT.

This chain joins TRBV2 and TRBJ1-2; 10 positions agree with TRBD1. V lost 10 bases and J lost 7; bases outside the gene matches: 9. This CDR3 is built from 13 residues. Germline-derived CDR1 and CDR2 are SNHLY and FYNNEI. The CDR3 bases are TGTGCCACAGCCGCGGGGACAGGGGTTGGCTACACCTTC. The encoded protein is CATAAGTGVGYTF.

The chain is built from TRBV5-4 and TRBJ1-1; possibly TRBD1 for D (6 bases). V gave up 5 bases and J gave up 1 base, with 18 bases separating them. CDR3 length: 16 residues. Germline CDR1 reads SGHNT; CDR2 reads YYREEE (reference sequence). The CDR3 coding sequence is TGTGCCAGCAGTACCGGAGGTGGGGGCGGGAACACTGAAGCTTTCTTT. It codes for CASSTGGGGGNTEAFF.